These 16 T cell receptor beta chains were all obtained from the same sample, sequenced in a study of T cells in Graves' hyperthyroidism and ophthalmopathy (dated by TCRdb to the late 2010s). Library preparation used multiplex PCR. Sequencing relied on an Illumina HiSeq 2000. TCR beta CDR3 regions were amplified from RNA transcripts. The TCR CDR3 was subjected to a first round of RT-PCR using the HTBI primer set and the Qiagen OneStep RT-PCR kit. Using fastp trimming at Q25 and MiXCR clonotype assembly, TCRdb reanalyzed the public sequencing data and kept in-frame beta chains. Rows with one shared CDR3 protein collapse into an entry with the most common genes and DNA. This sample lists 300,000 to 400,000 distinct CDR3 sequences; 14% were detected once. The ten largest make up 20% of the sample. Sequenced input: blood. These receptors all come from a woman under 40 with Graves' ophthalmopathy.

The sample holds many counts of this clonotype. This chain joins TRBV30 and TRBJ1-4; D is unresolved. The V gene's germline CDR1 is GTSNPN and CDR2 SVGIG (reference sequence). This CDR3 spans 13 amino acids. V was cut by 7 bases and J by 4 bases, with 13 bases left in between. CDR3 residues: CAYGVGINEKLFF. Written as DNA, the CDR3 is TGTGCCTACGGCGTCGGGATTAATGAAAAACTGTTTTTT.

In this sample, this clonotype turned up many times. This sequence joins TRBV10-3 and TRBJ2-3, with D perhaps matching TRBD2 (7 bases). The CDR3 runs to 17 residues. Looked up from germline, CDR1 is ENHRY and CDR2 is SYGVKD. Trimming cost V 0 bases and J 4 bases, with 17 bases left between them. CDR3 sequence (DNA): TGTGCCATCAGTGAGTCTTTACGTGGGGGGGCCGCAGATACGCAGTATTTT. This gives the protein CAISESLRGGAADTQYF.

This clonotype was counted ten times or more. V is TRBV12-3 or TRBV12-4 and J is TRBJ2-5, with 7 positions matching TRBD2. The CDR3 has 14 residues. Trimming cost V 6 bases and J 4 bases; bases outside gene matches: 8. The CDR3 sequence: CASSLTSRGETQYF. CDR3 sequence (DNA): TGTGCCAGCAGCCTGACTAGCCGTGGAGAGACCCAGTACTTC.

The sample holds many counts of this clonotype. The chain links TRBV11-2 to TRBJ1-1; D uncertain. Trimming cost V 4 bases and J 1 base, with 13 bases left between them. The CDR3 extends over 15 amino acids. Germline lookup yields CDR1 SGHAT and CDR2 FQNNGV. CDR3 protein: CASSSPVRRNTEAFF. The CDR3 nucleotides read TGTGCCAGCAGCTCCCCCGTTCGAAGGAACACTGAAGCTTTCTTT.

This clonotype was picked up a small number of times. This chain joins TRBV25-1 and TRBJ2-1; D may be TRBD2 (6 bases). Germline assignment: CDR1 MGHDK and CDR2 SYGVNS. This CDR3 has 15 residues. Deletions cut 1 base from V and 5 bases from J, with 12 bases between. Here the CDR3 DNA reads TGTGCCAGCAGTGAATCTGGGGTAGCGGACAATGAGCAGTTCTTC. Protein: CASSESGVADNEQFF.

The rearrangement links TRBV20-1 to TRBJ1-2; D unresolved. This CDR3 region has 13 residues. V dropped 3 bases and J dropped 8 bases, with 16 bases sitting between them. CDR1 and CDR2 (germline): DFQATT, SNEGSKA (reference sequence). The CDR3 sequence: CSARGIIRWGYTF. For the CDR3, the DNA is TGCAGTGCTAGGGGAATCATCCGCTGGGGCTACACCTTC.

The table lists this clonotype with many counts. J is TRBJ1-2 and V is TRBV28; the D gene is possibly TRBD1 (6 bases). V lost 6 bases, J lost 4 bases, and 12 bases lay in between. Germline V gene sequence: CDR1 MDHEN, CDR2 SYDVKM. This CDR3 has 13 amino acids. In DNA form, the CDR3 reads TGTGCCAGCAGAGCACAGGGCTTCTATGGCTACACCTTC. It specifies CASRAQGFYGYTF.

The chain combines TRBV6-4 with TRBJ2-3; 15 nucleotides match TRBD2. V trimming: 2 bases; J trimming: 7 bases; junction bases outside the gene matches: 1. In germline, CDR1 is MRHNA, CDR2 SNTAGT. The CDR3 covers 15 residues. The CDR3 coding sequence is TGTGCCAGCAGTGACGGGACTAGCGGGAGGAATACGCAGTATTTT. It translates to CASSDGTSGRNTQYF.

This clonotype was counted many times. The chain links TRBV2 to TRBJ1-5; 11 bases map to TRBD1. The CDR3 has 14 amino acids. V gave up 6 bases and J gave up 11 bases; unmatched junction bases: 9. Looked up from germline, CDR1 is SNHLY and CDR2 is FYNNEI. The CDR3 loop reads CASSGGTGGGSQHF. In DNA, the CDR3 is TGTGCCAGCAGCGGCGGGACAGGGGGAGGATCCCAGCATTTT.

This clonotype was observed many times. This chain uses TRBV30 with TRBJ2-3; D is possibly TRBD2 (5 bases). Trimming took off 7 bases at V and 4 bases at J, with 18 bases between the two ends. The CDR3 sequence is 14 residues long. Germline CDR1 reads GTSNPN; CDR2 reads SVGIG (reference sequence). The chain's CDR3 is CASKPGILSDTQYF. CDR3 sequence (DNA): TGTGCCTCGAAGCCCGGGATTTTGTCAGATACGCAGTATTTT.

At least ten counts were recorded for this clonotype. The CDR3 is CASSLAGASSPLHF. In nucleotides, the CDR3 is TGTGCCAGCAGCTTAGCGGGGGCGTCGTCACCCCTCCACTTT. J is TRBJ1-6 and V is TRBV7-9, with a possible D match to TRBD1 (6 bases). Per germline, CDR1 SEHNR and CDR2 FQNEAQ (reference sequence). Trimming left V 0 bases short and J 10 bases short, with 10 bases between. This CDR3 has 14 residues.

This clonotype was found once. The chain carries TRBV12-3 or TRBV12-4 and TRBJ1-5, with D uncertain. V was cut by 2 bases and J by 7 bases, with 6 bases left in between. The CDR3 loop spans 12 amino acids. The CDR3 region has the DNA TGTGCCAGCAGTTTAAGTCTCCAGCCCCAGCATTTT. Residues: CASSLSLQPQHF.

The chain joins TRBV9 to TRBJ2-1, with 9 bases aligning to TRBD2. V shed 1 base and J 0 bases; nucleotides not matched to a gene: 8. CDR3 size: 18 residues. Looked up from germline, CDR1 is SGDLS and CDR2 is YYNGEE. The CDR3 sequence: CASSVKAGGLSSYNEQFF. The CDR3 nucleotides are TGTGCCAGCAGCGTAAAAGCGGGGGGTCTTAGCTCCTACAATGAGCAGTTCTTC.

This clonotype was seen ten or more times. The chain joins TRBV11-3 to TRBJ1-1; possible D gene TRBD1, 5 bases. Looked up from germline, CDR1 is SGHNT and CDR2 is YENEEA. CDR3 length: 14 residues. V gave up 3 bases and J gave up 3 bases, with 11 bases separating them. The CDR3 protein is CASSFLQGDTEAFF. The CDR3 nucleotides read TGTGCCAGCAGCTTCTTGCAGGGCGACACTGAAGCTTTCTTT.

There are many counts of this clonotype. This chain uses TRBV12-3 or TRBV12-4 with TRBJ2-7; 8 bases are a match to TRBD2. There are 14 residues in the CDR3. V was pared by 5 bases and J by 5 bases, with 8 bases of the junction left unmatched. CDR3 loop: CASSRGGVKHEQYF. The CDR3 nucleotides read TGTGCCAGCAGTCGGGGGGGGGTTAAGCACGAGCAGTACTTC.

Ten or more counts support this clonotype. The J gene is TRBJ2-5, the V gene TRBV27; unclear D gene. Trimming removed 4 bases from V and 1 base from J, with 13 bases in between. In germline, CDR1 is MNHEY, CDR2 SMNVEV (reference sequence). This CDR3 is 15 amino acids long. The CDR3 DNA follows: TGTGCCAGCAGTTCCCGCCGGGTCCCCCAAGAGACCCAGTACTTC. Amino acid sequence: CASSSRRVPQETQYF.